This T cell receptor (beta chain) emerged from a study of blood T cell repertoires in COVID-19 (dated by TCRdb to 2020 to 2021). About the investigation overall: Samples covering the acute and convalescent phases of COVID-19 were provided by collaborators in the United States, Italy and Spain. The prospective study material was composed of cDNA or gDNA derived from T cells, B-cell-depleted T cells, or PBMCs. The dataset comprised deeply sampled blood TCRbeta repertoires from subjects exposed to, actively infected with, or recovered from COVID-19. The repertoires were released in a freely available public database intended as a resource for research on the immune response to SARS-CoV-2. The samples were drawn from two sources: the first 160 participants of the ongoing ImmuneRACE study, and 950 to 1,500 subjects contributed by 6 global collaborators. Nearly every sample came with metadata listing a de-identified subject ID, COVID-19 status, age in years and sex. Where available, HLA class I and class II types were taken from metadata supplied by the sample provider and were not determined by assay-based typing.

A word on this clone: Its cognate antigen has yet to be identified. Within one base of it there is no much larger clone, and no base qualities were kept.

Overall study outcomes, separate from this receptor: How much clinical and demographic metadata was included differed by source and by participant, and the metadata was provided uncurated.

TCRbeta CDR3 regions were amplified from genomic DNA using the immunoSEQ Assay, a bias-controlled multiplex PCR. For the original study's pipeline: Nucleated cell counts per sample were estimated from amplification of reference gene primers within the assay. To quantify the absolute abundance of each unique TCRbeta CDR3 rearrangement, sequence reads were collapsed and filtered. For each sample, productive Simpson clonality was calculated by taking the square root of Simpson's diversity index across productive rearrangements. Entries here come from immuneACCESS through TCRdb and include only in-frame sequences with V and J called. Some clones fail to appear in such tables; in the studies checked, an unresolved V gene covers under half of the shortfall, and the cause of the remainder is unknown. D and trimming come from the DNA, and the V and J calls and clone size come from that table. Here the sample has under 300,000 clones; around 87% occur a single time. The ten most abundant clones make up roughly 3.5% of the sample.

Participants in the prospective study were enrolled through a virtual design, were aged 18 to 89 years, and lived in roughly 25 United States geographic areas. In the prospective study, participants were assigned to cohorts based on the clinical history participants reported in a screening survey and a study questionnaire. In the prospective study, whole blood, serum and a nasopharyngeal or oropharyngeal swab were collected from each participant by mobile phlebotomists. Participants in the prospective study had the option to provide additional blood draws and questionnaires over a roughly two-month period. Blood samples from the prospective study were shipped frozen or at room temperature prior to DNA extraction. This receptor was identified in a woman aged 40-49 years with acute COVID-19. Sequenced sample: PBMCs or T cells enriched from blood (not recorded which).

Here is the DNA: TGTGCCAGCAGCCCTAGCCCTGAAGAGACCCAGTACTTC. Translation gives CASSPSPEETQYF. The chain joins TRBV13 to TRBJ2-5; a weak D assignment points to TRBD2 (5 bases agree). The CDR3 spans 13 residues, from the cysteine through the phenylalanine. Kept here is only the CDR3 DNA, which spans 39 bases and is read in frame from base 1. Per the germline V gene (reference sequence), PRHDT is the CDR1 and FYEKMQ is the CDR2. The V and J ends are trimmed by 5 bases and 3 bases, leaving 10 bases between them.